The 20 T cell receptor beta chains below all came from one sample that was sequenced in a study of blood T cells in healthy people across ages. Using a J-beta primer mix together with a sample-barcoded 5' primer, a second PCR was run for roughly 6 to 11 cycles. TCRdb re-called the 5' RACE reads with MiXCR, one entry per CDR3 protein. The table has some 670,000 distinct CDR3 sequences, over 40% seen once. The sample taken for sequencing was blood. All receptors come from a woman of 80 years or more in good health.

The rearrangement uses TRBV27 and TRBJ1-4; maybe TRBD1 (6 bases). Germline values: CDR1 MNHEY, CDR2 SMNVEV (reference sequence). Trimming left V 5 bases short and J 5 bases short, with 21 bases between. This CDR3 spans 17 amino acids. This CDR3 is CASSHNKHGDTNEKLFF. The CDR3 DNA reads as TGTGCCAGCAGTCATAATAAGCACGGGGACACGAATGAAAAACTGTTTTTT.

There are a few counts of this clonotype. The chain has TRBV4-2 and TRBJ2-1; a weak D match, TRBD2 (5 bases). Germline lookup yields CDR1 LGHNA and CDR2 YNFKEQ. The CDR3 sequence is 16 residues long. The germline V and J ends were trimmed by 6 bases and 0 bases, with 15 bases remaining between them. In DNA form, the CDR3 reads TGTGCCAGCAGTCCTAATAGCGTGAGCTCCTACAATGAGCAGTTCTTC. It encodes CASSPNSVSSYNEQFF.

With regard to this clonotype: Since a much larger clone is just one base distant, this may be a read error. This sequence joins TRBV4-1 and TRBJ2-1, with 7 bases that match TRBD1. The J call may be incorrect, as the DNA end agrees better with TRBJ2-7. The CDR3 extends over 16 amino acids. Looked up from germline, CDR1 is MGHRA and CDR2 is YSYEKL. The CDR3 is CASSAVDRALYNEQYF. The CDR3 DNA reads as TGCGCCAGCAGCGCTGTCGACAGGGCGCTCTACAATGAGCAGTACTTC.

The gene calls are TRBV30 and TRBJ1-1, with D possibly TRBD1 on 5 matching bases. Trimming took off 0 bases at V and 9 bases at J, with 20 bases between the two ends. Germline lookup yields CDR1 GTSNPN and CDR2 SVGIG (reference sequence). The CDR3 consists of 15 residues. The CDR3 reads CAWSVPSGAAYKAFF. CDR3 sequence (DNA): TGTGCCTGGAGTGTACCATCCGGGGCAGCCTATAAAGCTTTCTTT.

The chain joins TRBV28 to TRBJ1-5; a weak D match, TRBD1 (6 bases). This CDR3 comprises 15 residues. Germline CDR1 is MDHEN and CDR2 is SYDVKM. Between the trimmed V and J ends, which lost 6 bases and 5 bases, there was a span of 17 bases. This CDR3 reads CASSYGRGGHQPQHF. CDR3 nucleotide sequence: TGTGCCAGCAGCTATGGTCGGGGGGGGCATCAGCCCCAGCATTTT.

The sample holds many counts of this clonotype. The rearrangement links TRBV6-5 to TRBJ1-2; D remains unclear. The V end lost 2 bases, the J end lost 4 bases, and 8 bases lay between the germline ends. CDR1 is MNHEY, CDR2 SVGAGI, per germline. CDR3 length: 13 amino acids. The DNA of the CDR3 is TGTGCCAGCAGTTACAGTAGGACCTATGGCTACACCTTC. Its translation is CASSYSRTYGYTF.

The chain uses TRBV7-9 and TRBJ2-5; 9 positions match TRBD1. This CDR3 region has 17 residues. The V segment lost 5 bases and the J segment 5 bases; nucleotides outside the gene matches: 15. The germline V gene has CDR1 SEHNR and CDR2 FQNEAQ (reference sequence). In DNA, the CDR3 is TGTGCCAGCAGCCCAAAAAATCCAACAGGGGGCGGTGAGACCCAGTACTTC. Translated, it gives CASSPKNPTGGGETQYF.

The CDR3 DNA reads TGTGCCAGCAGCCACTTTAGCAGGGGCTCAGGGGATACGCAGTATTTT. Translating it yields CASSHFSRGSGDTQYF. The chain couples TRBV4-2 to TRBJ2-3; D perhaps matches TRBD1 (6 bases). Germline V lookup: CDR1 LGHNA, CDR2 YNFKEQ. The length of the CDR3 is 16 residues. V lost 3 bases to trimming and J lost 6 bases, with 19 bases between them.

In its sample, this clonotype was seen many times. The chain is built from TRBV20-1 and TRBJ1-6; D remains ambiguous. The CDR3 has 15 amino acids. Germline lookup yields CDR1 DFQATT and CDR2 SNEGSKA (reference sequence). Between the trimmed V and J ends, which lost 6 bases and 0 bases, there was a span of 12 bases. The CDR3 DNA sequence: TGCAGTGCCGCGTCGGGCAACTCCTATAATTCACCCCTCCACTTT. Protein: CSAASGNSYNSPLHF.

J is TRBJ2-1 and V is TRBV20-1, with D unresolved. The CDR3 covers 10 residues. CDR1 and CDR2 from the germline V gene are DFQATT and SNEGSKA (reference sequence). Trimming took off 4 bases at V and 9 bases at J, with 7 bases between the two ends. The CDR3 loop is CSATLGEQFF. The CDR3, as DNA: TGCAGTGCTACCTTGGGTGAGCAGTTCTTC.

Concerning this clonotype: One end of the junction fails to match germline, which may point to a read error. The DNA for the CDR3 is TGCACCAGCACCCCCGGTGTGGCAGGGATAAATGAGCAGTTCTTC. Translated, it gives CTSTPGVAGINEQFF. This sequence joins TRBV5-1 and TRBJ2-1; D possibly corresponds to TRBD1 (5 bases). The CDR3 loop spans 15 amino acids. The germline gives CDR1 SGHRS, CDR2 YFSETQ.

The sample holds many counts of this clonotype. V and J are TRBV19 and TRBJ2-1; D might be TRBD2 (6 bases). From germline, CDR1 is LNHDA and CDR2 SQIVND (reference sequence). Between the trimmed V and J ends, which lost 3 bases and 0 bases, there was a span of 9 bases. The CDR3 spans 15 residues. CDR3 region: CASSIGLPSYNEQFF. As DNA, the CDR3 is TGTGCCAGTAGTATCGGACTACCCTCCTACAATGAGCAGTTCTTC.

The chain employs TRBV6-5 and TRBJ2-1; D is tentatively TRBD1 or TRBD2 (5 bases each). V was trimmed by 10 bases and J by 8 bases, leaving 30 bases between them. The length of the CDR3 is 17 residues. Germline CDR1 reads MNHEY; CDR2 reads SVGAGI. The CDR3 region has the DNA TGTGCCAACAGCTCCTCAGGGCGGACTCCCCTGAGAGATGAGCAGTTCTTC. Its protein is CANSSSGRTPLRDEQFF.

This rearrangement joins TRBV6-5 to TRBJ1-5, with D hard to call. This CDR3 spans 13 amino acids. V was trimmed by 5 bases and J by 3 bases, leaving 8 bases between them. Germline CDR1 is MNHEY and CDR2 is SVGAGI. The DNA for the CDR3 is TGTGCCAGCAGTGCCGCCGCCAATCAGCCCCAGCATTTT. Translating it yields CASSAAANQPQHF.

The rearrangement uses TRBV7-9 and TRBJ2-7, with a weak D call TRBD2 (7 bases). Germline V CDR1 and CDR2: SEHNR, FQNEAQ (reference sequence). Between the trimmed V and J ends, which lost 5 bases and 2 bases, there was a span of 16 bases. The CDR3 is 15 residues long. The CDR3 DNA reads TGTGCCAGCAGCCACAAGGGGGGGGACCCCTACGAGCAGTACTTC. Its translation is CASSHKGGDPYEQYF.

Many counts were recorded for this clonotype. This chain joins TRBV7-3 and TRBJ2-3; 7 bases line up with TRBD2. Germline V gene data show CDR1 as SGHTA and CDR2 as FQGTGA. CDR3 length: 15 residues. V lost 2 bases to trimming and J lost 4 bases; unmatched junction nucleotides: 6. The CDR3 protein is CASSLVGGPSDTQYF. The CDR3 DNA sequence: TGTGCCAGCAGCTTAGTGGGAGGGCCCTCAGATACGCAGTATTTT. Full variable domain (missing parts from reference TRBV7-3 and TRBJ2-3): GAGVSQTPSNKVTEKGKYVELRCDPISGHTALYWYRQSLGQGPEFLIYFQGTGAADDSGLPNDRFFAVRPEGSVSTLKIQRTERGDSAVYLCASSLVGGPSDTQYFGPGTRLTVL.

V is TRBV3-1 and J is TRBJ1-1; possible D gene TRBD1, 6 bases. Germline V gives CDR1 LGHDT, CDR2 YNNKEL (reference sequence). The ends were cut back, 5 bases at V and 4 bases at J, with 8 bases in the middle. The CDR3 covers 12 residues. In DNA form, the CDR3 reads TGTGCCAGCAGCTCAGGGGTCACTGAAGCTTTCTTT. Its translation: CASSSGVTEAFF.

The CDR3 reads CSAGQGSGYEQYF. CDR3 coding DNA: TGCAGCGCCGGACAGGGGAGTGGCTACGAGCAGTACTTC. The chain recombines TRBV29-1 with TRBJ2-7; the match to TRBD1 covers 9 bases. Losses at the gene ends were 7 bases for V and 3 bases for J; bases not matched to a gene: 7. Germline CDR1 is SQVTM and CDR2 is ANQGSEA. This CDR3 has 13 amino acids.

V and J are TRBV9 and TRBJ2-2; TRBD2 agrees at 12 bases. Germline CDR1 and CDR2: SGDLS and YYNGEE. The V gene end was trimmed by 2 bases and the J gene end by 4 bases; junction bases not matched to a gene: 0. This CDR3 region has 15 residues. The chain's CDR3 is CASSVTSGGTGELFF. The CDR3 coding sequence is TGTGCCAGCAGCGTGACTAGCGGGGGCACCGGGGAGCTGTTTTTT.

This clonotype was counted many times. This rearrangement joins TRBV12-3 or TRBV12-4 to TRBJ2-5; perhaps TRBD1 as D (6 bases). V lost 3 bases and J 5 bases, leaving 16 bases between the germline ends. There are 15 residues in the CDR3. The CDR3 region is CASSLGRGVAETQYF. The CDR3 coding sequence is TGTGCCAGCAGTTTGGGCAGGGGAGTTGCCGAGACCCAGTACTTC.